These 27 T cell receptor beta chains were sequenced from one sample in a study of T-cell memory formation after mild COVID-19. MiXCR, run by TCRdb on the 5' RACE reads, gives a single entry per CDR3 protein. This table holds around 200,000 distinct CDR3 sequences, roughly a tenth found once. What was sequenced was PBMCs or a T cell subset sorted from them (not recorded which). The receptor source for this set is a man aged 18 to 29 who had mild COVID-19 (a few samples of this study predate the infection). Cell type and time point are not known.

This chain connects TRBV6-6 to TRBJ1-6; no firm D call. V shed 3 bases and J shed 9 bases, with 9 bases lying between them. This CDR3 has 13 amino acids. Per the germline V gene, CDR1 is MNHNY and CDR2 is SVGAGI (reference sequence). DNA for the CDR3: TGTGCCAGCAGTTATGGGGAAATTTCACCCCTCCACTTT. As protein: CASSYGEISPLHF.

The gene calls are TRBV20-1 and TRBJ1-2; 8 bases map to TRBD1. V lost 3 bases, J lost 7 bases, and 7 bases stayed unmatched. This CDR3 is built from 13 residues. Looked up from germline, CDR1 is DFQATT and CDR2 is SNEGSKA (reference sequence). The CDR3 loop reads CSASVQGASGYTF. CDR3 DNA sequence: TGCAGTGCTAGTGTCCAGGGGGCGAGTGGCTACACCTTC.

The CDR3: CASSLEGQGARDTQYF. CDR3 DNA sequence: TGTGCCAGCAGCTTGGAGGGACAGGGGGCGCGGGATACGCAGTATTTT. V usage is TRBV5-6 and J usage is TRBJ2-3, with TRBD1 matching 12 bases. With 0 bases clipped from V and 6 bases from J, the junction kept 5 bases outside the gene matches. The germline CDR1 and CDR2 sequences are SGHDT and YYEEEE. The length of the CDR3 is 16 residues.

In nucleotides, the CDR3 is TGTGCCAGCAGCTTCACAGATAATTCACCCCTCCACTTT. Translating gives CASSFTDNSPLHF. The chain joins TRBV7-2 to TRBJ1-6; D unclear. V dropped 3 bases and J dropped 5 bases, with 5 bases sitting between them. This CDR3 has 13 residues. The germline V gene has CDR1 SGHTA and CDR2 FQGNSA.

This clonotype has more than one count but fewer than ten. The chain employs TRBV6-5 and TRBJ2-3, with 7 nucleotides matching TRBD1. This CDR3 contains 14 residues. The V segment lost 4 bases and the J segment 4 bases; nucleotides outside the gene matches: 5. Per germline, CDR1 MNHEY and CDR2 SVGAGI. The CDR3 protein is CASSFNRGPDTQYF. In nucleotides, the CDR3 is TGTGCCAGCAGTTTCAACAGGGGCCCAGATACGCAGTATTTT.

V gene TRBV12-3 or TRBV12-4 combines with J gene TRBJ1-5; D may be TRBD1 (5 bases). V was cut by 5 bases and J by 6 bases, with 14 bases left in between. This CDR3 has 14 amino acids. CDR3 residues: CASSLGTAGQPQHF. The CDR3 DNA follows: TGTGCCAGCAGTCTCGGGACCGCGGGTCAGCCCCAGCATTTT.

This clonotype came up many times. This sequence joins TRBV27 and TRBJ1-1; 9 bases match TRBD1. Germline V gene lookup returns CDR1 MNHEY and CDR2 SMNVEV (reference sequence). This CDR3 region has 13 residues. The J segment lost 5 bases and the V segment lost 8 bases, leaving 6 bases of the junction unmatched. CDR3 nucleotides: TGTGCCAGCCGGGGGACAGGGAAGACTGAAGCTTTCTTT. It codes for CASRGTGKTEAFF.

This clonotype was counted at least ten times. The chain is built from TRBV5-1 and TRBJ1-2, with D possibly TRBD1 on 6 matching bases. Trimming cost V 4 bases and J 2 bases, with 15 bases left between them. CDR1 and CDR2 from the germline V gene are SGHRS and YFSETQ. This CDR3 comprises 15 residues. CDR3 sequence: CASSQTTTGNYGYTF. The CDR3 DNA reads TGCGCCAGCAGCCAAACCACTACAGGGAACTATGGCTACACCTTC. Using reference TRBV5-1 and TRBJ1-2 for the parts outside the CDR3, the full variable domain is KAGVTQTPRYLIKTRGQQVTLSCSPISGHRSVSWYQQTPGQGLQFLFEYFSETQRNKGNFPGRFSGRQFSNSRSEMNVSTLELGDSALYLCASSQTTTGNYGYTFGSGTRLTVV.

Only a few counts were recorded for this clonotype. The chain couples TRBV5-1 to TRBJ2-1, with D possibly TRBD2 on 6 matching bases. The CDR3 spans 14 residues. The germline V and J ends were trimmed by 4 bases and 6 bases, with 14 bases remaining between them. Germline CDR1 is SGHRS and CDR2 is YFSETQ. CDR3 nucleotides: TGCGCCAGCAGCGTGGAGGGTATCCTCAATGAGCAGTTCTTC. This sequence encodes CASSVEGILNEQFF.

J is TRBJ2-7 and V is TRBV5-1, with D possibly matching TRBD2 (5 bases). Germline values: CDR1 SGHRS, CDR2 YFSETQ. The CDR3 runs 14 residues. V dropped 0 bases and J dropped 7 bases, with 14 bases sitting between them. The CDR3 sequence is CASSLAVMTGEQYF. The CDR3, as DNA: TGCGCCAGCAGCTTGGCGGTAATGACGGGGGAGCAGTACTTC.

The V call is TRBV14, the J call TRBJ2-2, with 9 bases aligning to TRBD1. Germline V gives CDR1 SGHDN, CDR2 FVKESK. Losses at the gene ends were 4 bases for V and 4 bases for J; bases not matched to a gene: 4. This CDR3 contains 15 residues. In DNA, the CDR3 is TGTGCCAGCAGCCCCGGACAGGGGTTCACCGGGGAGCTGTTTTTT. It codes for CASSPGQGFTGELFF.

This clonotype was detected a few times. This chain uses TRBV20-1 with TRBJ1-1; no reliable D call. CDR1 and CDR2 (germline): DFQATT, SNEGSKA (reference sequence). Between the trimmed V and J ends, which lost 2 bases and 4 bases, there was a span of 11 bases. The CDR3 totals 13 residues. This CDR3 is CSARTSGGTEAFF. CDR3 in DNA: TGCAGTGCTAGAACATCAGGTGGCACTGAAGCTTTCTTT.

CDR3 bases: TGTGCCAGCAGCTTAGATAGGACTGGGGCGCAGTATTTT. Translating it yields CASSLDRTGAQYF. The chain couples TRBV7-6 to TRBJ2-3; D might be TRBD2 (5 bases). V shed 1 base and J shed 10 bases, with 12 bases lying between them. The CDR3 extends over 13 amino acids. Germline V lookup: CDR1 SGHVS, CDR2 FNYEAQ.

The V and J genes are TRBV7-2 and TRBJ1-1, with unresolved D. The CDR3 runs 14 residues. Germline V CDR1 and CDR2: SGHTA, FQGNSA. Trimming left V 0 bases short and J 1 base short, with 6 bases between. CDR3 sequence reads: CASSLAITNTEAFF. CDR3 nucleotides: TGTGCCAGCAGCTTAGCGATCACGAACACTGAAGCTTTCTTT.

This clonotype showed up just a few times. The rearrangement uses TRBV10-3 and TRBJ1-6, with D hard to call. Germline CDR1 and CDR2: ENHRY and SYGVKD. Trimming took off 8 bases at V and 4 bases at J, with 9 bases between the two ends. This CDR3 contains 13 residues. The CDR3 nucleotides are TGTGCCATCCCGGTGGGGTATAATTCACCCCTCCACTTT. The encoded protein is CAIPVGYNSPLHF.

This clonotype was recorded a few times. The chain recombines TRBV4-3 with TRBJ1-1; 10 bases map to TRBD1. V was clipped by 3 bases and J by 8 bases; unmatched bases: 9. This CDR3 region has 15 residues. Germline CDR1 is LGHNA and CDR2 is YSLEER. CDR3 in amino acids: CASSHISTGGLEAFF. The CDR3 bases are TGCGCCAGCAGCCACATCTCGACAGGGGGCCTGGAAGCTTTCTTT.

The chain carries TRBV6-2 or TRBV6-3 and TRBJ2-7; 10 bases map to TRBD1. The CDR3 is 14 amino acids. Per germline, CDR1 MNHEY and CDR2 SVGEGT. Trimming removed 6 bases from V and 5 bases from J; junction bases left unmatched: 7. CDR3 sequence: CASSRRTGGNEQYV. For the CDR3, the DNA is TGTGCCAGCAGCCGACGGACAGGGGGAAACGAGCAGTACGTC.

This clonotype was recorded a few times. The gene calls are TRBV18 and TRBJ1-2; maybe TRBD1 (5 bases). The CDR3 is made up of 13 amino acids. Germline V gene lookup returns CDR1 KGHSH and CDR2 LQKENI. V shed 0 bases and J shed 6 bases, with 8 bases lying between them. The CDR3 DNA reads TGTGCCAGCTCACCACCAGGGGCCCATGGCTACACCTTC. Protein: CASSPPGAHGYTF.

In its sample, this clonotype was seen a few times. This CDR3 is CASSALGGAVRDTQYF. The CDR3 DNA reads as TGTGCCAGCAGCGCCCTAGGTGGGGCCGTGCGAGATACGCAGTATTTT. The chain recombines TRBV7-2 with TRBJ2-3; weak D call: TRBD1 (5 bases). CDR1 and CDR2 from the germline V gene are SGHTA and FQGNSA. This CDR3 comprises 16 residues. The V gene lost 5 bases and the J gene lost 5 bases, with 20 bases spanning the gap.

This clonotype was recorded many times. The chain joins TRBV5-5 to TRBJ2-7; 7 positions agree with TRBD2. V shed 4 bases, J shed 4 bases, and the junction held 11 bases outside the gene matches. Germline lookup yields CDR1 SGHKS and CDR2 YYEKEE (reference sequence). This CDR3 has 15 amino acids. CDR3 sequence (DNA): TGTGCCAGCAGCCCAGCCAACGGGGGGACTTACGAGCAGTACTTC. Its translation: CASSPANGGTYEQYF. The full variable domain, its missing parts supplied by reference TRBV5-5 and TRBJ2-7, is DAGVTQSPTHLIKTRGQQVTLRCSPISGHKSVSWYQQVLGQGPQFIFQYYEKEERGRGNFPDRFSARQFPNYSSELNVNALLLGDSALYLCASSPANGGTYEQYFGPGTRLTVT.

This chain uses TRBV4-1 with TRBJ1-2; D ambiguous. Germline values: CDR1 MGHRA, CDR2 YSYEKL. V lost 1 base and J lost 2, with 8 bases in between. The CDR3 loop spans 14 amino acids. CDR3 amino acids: CASSQAPLNYGYTF. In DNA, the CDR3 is TGCGCCAGCAGCCAAGCTCCGCTAAACTATGGCTACACCTTC.

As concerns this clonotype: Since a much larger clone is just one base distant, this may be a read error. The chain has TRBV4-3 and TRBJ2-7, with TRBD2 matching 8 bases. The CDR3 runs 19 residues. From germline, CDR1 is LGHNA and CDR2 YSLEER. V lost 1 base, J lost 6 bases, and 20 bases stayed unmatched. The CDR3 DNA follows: TGCGCCAGCAGCCAAGCTCTTAGTGTCGGGAGGGCCTACCCCCGCGAGCAGTACTTC. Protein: CASSQALSVGRAYPREQYF.

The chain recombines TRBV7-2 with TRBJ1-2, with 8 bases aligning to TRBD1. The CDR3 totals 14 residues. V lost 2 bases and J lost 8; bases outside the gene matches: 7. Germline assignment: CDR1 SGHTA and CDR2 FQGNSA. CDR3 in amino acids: CASSLHQGTGGYTF. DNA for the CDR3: TGTGCCAGCAGCTTACACCAGGGGACAGGCGGCTACACCTTC.

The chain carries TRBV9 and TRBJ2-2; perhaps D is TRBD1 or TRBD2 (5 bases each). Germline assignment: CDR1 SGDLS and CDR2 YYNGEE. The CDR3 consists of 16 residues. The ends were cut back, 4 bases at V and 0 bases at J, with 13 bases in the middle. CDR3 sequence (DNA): TGTGCCAGCAGCCCCCCGGGGCACCCGAACACCGGGGAGCTGTTTTTT. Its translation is CASSPPGHPNTGELFF.

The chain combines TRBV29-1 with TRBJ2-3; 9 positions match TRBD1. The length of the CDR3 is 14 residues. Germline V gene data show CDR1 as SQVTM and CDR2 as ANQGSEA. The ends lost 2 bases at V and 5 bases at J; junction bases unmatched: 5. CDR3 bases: TGCAGCGTTGAAACAGGGGGCATCCAAGATACGCAGTATTTT. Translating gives CSVETGGIQDTQYF.

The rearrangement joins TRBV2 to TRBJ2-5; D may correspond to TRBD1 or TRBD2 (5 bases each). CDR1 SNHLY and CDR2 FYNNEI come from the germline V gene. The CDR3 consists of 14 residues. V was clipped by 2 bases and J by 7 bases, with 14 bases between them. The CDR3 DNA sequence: TGTGCCAGCAGTGAACGGGCAGTGAGGGGGACCCAGTACTTC. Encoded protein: CASSERAVRGTQYF.

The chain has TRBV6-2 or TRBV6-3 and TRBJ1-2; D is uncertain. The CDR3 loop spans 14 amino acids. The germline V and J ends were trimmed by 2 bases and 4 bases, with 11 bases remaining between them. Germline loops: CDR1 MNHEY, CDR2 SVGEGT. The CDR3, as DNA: TGTGCCAGCAGTTACGAAGGCAGCGTCTATGGCTACACCTTC. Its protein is CASSYEGSVYGYTF.